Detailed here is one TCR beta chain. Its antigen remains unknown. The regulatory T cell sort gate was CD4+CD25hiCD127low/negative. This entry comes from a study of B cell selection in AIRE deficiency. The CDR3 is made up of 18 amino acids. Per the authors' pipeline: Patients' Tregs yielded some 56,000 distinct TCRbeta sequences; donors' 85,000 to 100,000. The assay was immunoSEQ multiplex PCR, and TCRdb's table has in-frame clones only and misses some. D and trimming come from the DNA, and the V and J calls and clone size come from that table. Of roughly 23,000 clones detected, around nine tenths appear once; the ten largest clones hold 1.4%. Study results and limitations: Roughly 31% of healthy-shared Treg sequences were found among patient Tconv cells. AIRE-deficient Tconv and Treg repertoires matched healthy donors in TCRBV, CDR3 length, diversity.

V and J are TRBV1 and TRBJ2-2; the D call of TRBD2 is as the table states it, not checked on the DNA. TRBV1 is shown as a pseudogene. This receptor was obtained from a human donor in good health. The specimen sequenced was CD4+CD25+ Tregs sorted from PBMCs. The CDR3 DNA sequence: TGCACCAGCAGCCAAGGGAAGCGGGGGGCTCCTTACACCGGGGAGCTGTTTTTT. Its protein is CTSSQGKRGAPYTGELFF.